This TCR beta chain appears in the sequencing data of a study of T cell responses to AZD1222 COVID-19 vaccine. Study context: The study pooled second doses at about 4 or about 12 weeks.

This clone has a single count. Its antigen is as yet unknown. Profiling relied on immunoSEQ multiplex PCR, and the TCRdb table lists in-frame clones only, not all of them. Of 110,000 or so clones listed, about 90% are singletons. General study findings and limits: Of the AZD1222 recipients, only 5 to 7 were seropositive at baseline.

CDR3 length: 14 amino acids. CDR1 is SGHNT and CDR2 is YENEEA in the germline V gene. Deletions cut 4 bases from V and 6 bases from J, with 14 bases between. The clonotype comes from an adult in good health. This sequence joins TRBV11-3 and TRBJ2-3, with D possibly TRBD2 on 6 matching bases. The specimen comprised peripheral blood, sampled on day 0 of AZD1222 vaccination. CDR3 in DNA: TGTGCCAGCAGCTCGCACGGGGGTGACGATACGCAGTATTTT. Its translation: CASSSHGGDDTQYF. The variable domain in full, completed from reference TRBV11-3 and TRBJ2-3, reads EAGVVQSPRYKIIEKKQPVAFWCNPISGHNTLYWYLQNLGQGPELLIRYENEEAVDDSQLPKDRFSAERLKGVDSTLKIQPAELGDSAVYLCASSSHGGDDTQYFGPGTRLTVL.